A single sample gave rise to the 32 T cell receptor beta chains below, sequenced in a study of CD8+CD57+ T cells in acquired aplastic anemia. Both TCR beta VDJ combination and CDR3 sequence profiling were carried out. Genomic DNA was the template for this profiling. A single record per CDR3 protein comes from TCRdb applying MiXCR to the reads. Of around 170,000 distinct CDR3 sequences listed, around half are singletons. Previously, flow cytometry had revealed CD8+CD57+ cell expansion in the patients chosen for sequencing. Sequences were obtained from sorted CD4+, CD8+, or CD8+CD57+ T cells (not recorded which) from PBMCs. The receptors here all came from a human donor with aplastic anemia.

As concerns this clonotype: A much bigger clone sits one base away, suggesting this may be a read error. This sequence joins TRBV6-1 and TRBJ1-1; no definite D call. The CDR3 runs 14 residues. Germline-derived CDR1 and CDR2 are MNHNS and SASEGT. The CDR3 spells CASSVHILNTAAFF. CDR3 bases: TGTGCCAGCAGTGTTCACATACTTAACACTGCAGCTTTCTTT.

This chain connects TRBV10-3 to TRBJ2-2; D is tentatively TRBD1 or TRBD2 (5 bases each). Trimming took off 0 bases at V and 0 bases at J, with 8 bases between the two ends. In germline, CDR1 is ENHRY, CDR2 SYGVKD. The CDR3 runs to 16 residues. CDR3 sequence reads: CAISESGRTNTGELFF. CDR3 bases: TGTGCCATCAGTGAGTCGGGACGGACGAACACCGGGGAGCTGTTTTTT.

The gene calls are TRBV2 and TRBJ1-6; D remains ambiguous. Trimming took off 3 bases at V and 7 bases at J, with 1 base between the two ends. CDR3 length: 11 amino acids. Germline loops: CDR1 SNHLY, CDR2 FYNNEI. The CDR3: CASSDNSPLHF. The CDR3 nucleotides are TGTGCCAGCAGTGACAATTCACCCCTCCACTTT.

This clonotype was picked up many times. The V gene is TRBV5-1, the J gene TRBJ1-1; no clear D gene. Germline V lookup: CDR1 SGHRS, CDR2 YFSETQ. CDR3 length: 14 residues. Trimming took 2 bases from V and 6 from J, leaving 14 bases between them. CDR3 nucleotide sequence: TGCGCCAGCAGCTTATCTGGCTTTACCGCTGAAGCTTTCTTT. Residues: CASSLSGFTAEAFF.

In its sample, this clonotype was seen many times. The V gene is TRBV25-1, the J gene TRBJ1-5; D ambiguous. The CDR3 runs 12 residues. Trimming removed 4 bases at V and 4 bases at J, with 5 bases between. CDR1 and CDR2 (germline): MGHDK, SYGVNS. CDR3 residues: CASSVGNQPQHF. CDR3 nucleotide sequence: TGTGCCAGCAGTGTGGGTAATCAGCCCCAGCATTTT.

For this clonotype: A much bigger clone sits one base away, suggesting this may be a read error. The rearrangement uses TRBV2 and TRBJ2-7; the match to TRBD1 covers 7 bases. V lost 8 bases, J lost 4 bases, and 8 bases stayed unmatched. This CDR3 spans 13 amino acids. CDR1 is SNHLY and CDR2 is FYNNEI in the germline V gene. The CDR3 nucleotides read TGTGCCAGCGAGACTCCAGGGGGTTACGAGCAGTACTTC. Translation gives CASETPGGYEQYF.

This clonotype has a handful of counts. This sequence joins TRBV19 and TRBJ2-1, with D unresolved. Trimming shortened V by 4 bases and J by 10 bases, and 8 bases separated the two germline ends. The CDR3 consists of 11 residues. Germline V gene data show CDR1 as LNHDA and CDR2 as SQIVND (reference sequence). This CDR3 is CASSTDTEQFF. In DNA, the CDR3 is TGTGCCAGTAGTACTGACACAGAGCAGTTCTTC.

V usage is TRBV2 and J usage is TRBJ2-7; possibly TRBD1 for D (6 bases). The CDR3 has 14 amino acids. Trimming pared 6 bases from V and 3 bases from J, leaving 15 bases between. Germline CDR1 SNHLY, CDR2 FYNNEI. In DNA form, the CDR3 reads TGTGCCAGCAGGGACAGAGATTATGTCTACGAGCAGTACTTC. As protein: CASRDRDYVYEQYF.

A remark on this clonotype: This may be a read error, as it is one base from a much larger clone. DNA for the CDR3: TGTGCCAGCAATCCTCCGTTGGCTGGAAAACTGTTTTTT. It encodes CASNPPLAGKLFF. This sequence joins TRBV2 and TRBJ1-4; no reliable D call. CDR1 and CDR2 (germline): SNHLY, FYNNEI. The CDR3 has 13 residues. Trimming took off 7 bases at V and 10 bases at J, with 16 bases between the two ends.

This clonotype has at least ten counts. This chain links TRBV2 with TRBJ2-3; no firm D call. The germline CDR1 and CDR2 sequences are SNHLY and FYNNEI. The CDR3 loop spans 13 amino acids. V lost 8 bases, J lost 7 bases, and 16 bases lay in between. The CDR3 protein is CASLQEQKYTQYF. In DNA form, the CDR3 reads TGTGCCAGCCTTCAAGAACAGAAATATACGCAGTATTTT.

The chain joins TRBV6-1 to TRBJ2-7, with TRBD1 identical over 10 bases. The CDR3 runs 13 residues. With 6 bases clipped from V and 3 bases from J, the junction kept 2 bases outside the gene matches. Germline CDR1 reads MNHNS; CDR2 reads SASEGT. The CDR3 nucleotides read TGTGCCAGCAGAAGGACAGGGGGCTACGAGCAGTACGTC. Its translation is CASRRTGGYEQYV.

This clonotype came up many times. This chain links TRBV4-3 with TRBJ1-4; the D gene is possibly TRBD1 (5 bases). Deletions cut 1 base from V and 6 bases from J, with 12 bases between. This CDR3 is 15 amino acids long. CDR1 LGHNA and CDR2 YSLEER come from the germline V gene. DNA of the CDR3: TGCGCCAGCAGCCAAGCCGGGGCGGGGGATGAAAAACTGTTTTTT. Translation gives CASSQAGAGDEKLFF.

DNA for the CDR3: TGCAGTGTCACCCGACGATCCACTGAAGCTTTCTTT. Amino acid sequence: CSVTRRSTEAFF. This chain uses TRBV20-1 with TRBJ1-1; D not certain. Germline V gene sequence: CDR1 DFQATT, CDR2 SNEGSKA (reference sequence). This CDR3 comprises 12 residues. V dropped 7 bases and J dropped 4 bases, with 13 bases sitting between them.

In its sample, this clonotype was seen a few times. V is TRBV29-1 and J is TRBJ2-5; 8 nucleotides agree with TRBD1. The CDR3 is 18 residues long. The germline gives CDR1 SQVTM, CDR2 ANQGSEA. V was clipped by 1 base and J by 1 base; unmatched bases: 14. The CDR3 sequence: CSVEVGTGARRTQETQYF. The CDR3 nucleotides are TGCAGCGTTGAAGTGGGGACAGGCGCACGAAGAACCCAAGAGACCCAGTACTTC.

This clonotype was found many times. CDR3 residues: CASSPGLGQPQHF. CDR3 DNA sequence: TGTGCCAGCAGTCCAGGGTTGGGTCAGCCCCAGCATTTT. The rearrangement uses TRBV7-9 and TRBJ1-5; D may be TRBD1 (5 bases). V shed 6 bases and J shed 6 bases, with 12 bases lying between them. The length of the CDR3 is 13 residues. Looked up from germline, CDR1 is SEHNR and CDR2 is FQNEAQ (reference sequence).

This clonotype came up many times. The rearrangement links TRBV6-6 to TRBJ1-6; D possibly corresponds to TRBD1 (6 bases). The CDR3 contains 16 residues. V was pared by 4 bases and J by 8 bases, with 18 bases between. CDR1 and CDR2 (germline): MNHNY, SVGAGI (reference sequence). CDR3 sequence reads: CASSSRGGVEHSPLHF. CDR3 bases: TGTGCCAGCAGTTCTCGAGGGGGAGTTGAACATTCACCCCTCCACTTT.

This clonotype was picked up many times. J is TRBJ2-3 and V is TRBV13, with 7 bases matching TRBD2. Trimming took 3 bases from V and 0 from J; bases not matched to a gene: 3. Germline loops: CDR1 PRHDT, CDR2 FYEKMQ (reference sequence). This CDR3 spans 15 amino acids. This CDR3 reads CASSLGGSSTDTQYF. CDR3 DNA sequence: TGTGCCAGCAGCTTGGGCGGGAGCAGCACAGATACGCAGTATTTT.

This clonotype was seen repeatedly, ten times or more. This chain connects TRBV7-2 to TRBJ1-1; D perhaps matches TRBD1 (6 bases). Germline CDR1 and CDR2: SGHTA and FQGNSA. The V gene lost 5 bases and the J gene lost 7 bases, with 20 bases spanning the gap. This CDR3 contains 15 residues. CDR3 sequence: CASSRAGELTSEAFF. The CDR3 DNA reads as TGTGCCAGCAGCCGAGCAGGGGAACTAACAAGTGAAGCTTTCTTT. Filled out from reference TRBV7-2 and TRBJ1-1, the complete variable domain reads GAGVSQSPSNKVTEKGKDVELRCDPISGHTALYWYRQSLGQGLEFLIYFQGNSAPDKSGLPSDRFSAERTGGSVSTLTIQRTQQEDSAVYLCASSRAGELTSEAFFGQGTRLTVV.

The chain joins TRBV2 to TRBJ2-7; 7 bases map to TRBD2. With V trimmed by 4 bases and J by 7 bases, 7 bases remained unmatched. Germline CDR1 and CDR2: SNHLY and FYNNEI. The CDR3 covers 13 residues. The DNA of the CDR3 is TGTGCCAGCAGTGGAGGGGAGGGTAATGAGCAGTACGTC. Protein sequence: CASSGGEGNEQYV.

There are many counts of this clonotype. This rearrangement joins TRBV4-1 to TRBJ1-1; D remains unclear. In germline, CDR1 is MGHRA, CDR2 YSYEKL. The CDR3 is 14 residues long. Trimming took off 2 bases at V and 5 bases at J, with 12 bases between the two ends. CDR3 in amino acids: CASSQLHRRTEAFF. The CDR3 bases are TGCGCCAGCAGCCAACTACACCGTCGGACTGAAGCTTTCTTT.

The CDR3 is CASGGTSGSEQYV. DNA for the CDR3: TGCGCCAGCGGAGGGACTAGCGGGAGCGAGCAGTACGTC. The chain has TRBV5-1 and TRBJ2-7, with 14 positions matching TRBD2. The CDR3 sequence is 13 residues long. CDR1 and CDR2 (germline): SGHRS, YFSETQ. The J segment lost 6 bases and the V segment lost 7 bases, leaving 3 bases of the junction unmatched.

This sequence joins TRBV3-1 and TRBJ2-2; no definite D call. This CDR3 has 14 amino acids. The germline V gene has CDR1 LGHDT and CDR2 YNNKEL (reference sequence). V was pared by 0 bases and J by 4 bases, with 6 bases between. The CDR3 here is CASSQEYVTGELFF. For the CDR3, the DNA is TGTGCCAGCAGCCAAGAATACGTCACCGGGGAGCTGTTTTTT.

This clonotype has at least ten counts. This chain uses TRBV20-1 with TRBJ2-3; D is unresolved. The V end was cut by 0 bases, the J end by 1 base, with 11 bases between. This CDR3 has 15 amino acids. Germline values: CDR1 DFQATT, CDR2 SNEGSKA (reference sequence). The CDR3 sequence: CSARDPNGGTDTQYF. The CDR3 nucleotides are TGCAGTGCTAGAGACCCTAATGGGGGCACAGATACGCAGTATTTT.

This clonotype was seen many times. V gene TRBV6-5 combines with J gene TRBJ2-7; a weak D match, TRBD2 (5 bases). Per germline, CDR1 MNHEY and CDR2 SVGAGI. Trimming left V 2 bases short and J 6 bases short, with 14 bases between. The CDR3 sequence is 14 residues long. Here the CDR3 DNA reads TGTGCCAGCAGTTACAATGAGAGGGTTTTCGAGCAGTACTTC. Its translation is CASSYNERVFEQYF.

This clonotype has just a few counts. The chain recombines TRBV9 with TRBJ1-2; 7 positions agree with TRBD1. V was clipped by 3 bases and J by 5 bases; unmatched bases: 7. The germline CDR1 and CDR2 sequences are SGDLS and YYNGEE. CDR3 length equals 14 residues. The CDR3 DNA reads TGTGCCAGCAGCGAAGGGTCAGGGGGGTATGGCTACACCTTC. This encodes CASSEGSGGYGYTF.

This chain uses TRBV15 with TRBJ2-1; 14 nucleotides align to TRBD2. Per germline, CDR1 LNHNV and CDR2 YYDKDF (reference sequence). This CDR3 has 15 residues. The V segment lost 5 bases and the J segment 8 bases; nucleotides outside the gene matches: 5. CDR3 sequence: CATSETSGGAYEQFF. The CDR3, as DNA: TGTGCCACCAGCGAGACTAGCGGGGGGGCTTATGAGCAGTTCTTC.

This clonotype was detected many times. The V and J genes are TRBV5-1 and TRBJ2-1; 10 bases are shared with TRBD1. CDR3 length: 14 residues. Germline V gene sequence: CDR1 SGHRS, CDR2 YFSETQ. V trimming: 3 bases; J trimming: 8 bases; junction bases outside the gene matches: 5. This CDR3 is CASSWGTGEDEQFF. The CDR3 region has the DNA TGCGCCAGCAGCTGGGGGACAGGGGAGGATGAGCAGTTCTTC.

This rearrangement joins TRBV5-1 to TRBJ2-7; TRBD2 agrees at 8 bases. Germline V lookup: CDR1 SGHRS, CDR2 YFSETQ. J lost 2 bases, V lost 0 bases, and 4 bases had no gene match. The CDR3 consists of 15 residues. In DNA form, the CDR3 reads TGCGCCAGCAGCTTGGACGGGACTAGGGCCTACGAGCAGTACGTC. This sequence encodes CASSLDGTRAYEQYV.

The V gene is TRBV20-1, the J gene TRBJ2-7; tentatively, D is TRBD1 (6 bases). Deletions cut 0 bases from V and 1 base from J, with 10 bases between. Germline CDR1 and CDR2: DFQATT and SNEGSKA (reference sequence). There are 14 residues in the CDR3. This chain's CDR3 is CSAREQGRSYEQYF. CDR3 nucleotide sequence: TGCAGTGCTAGAGAGCAGGGGCGGTCCTACGAGCAGTACTTC.

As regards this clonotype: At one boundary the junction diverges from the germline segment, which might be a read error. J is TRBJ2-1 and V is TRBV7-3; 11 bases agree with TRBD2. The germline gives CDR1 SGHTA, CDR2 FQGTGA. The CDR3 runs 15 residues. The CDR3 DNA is TGTGCCACCATACTGACTAGCGGGGCGGACAATGAGCAGCTCTTC. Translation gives CATILTSGADNEQLF. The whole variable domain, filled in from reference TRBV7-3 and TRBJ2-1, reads GAGVSQTPSNKVTEKGKYVELRCDPISGHTALYWYRQSLGQGPEFLIYFQGTGAADDSGLPNDRFFAVRPEGSVSTLKIQRTERGDSAVYLCATILTSGADNEQLFGPGTRLTVL.

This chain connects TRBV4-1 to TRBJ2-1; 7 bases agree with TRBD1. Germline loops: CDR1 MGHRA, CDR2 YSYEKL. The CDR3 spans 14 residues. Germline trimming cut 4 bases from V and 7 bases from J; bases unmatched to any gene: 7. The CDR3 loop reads CASSPTDRANEQFF. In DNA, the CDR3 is TGCGCCAGCAGCCCCACCGACAGGGCGAATGAGCAGTTCTTC.

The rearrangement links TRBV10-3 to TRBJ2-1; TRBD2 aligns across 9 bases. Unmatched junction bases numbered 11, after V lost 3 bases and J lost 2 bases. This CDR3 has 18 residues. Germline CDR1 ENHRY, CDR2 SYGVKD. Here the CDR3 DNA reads TGTGCCATCAGTGACCTGACTAGCGGAGAAAACGCCTACAATGAGCAGTTCTTC. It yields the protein CAISDLTSGENAYNEQFF.